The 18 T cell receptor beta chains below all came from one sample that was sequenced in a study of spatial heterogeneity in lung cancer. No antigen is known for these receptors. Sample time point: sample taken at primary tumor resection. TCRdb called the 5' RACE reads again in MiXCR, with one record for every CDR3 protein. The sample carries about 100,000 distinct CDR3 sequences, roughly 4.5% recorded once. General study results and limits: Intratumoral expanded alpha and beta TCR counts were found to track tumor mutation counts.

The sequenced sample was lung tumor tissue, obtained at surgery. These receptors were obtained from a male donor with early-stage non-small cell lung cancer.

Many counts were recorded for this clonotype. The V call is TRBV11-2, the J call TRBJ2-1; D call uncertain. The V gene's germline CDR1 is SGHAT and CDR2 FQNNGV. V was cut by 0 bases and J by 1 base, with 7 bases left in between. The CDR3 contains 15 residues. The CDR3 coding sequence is TGTGCCAGCAGCTTAGACGTTAGTTCCTACAATGAGCAGTTCTTC. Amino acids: CASSLDVSSYNEQFF.

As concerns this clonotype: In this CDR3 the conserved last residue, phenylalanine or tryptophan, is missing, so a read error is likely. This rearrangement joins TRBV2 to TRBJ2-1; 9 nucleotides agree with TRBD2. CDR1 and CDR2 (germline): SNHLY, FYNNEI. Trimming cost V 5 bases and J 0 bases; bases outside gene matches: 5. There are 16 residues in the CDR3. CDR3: CASSTAGGSSYNEQFI. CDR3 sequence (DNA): TGTGCCAGCAGTACGGCGGGAGGGAGCTCCTACAATGAGCAGTTCATC.

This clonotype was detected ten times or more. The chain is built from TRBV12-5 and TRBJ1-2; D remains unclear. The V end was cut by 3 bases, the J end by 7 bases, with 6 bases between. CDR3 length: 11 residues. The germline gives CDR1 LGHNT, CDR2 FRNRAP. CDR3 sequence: CASGFMGGYTF. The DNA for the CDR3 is TGTGCTAGTGGTTTCATGGGTGGCTACACCTTC.

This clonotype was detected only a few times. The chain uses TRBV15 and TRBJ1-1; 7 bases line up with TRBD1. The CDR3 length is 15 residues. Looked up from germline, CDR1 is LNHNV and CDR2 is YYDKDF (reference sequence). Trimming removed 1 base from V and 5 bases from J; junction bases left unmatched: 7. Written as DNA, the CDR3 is TGTGCCACCAGCAGAGTTCCAGGGGGAGGGACTGAAGCTTTCTTT. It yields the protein CATSRVPGGGTEAFF.

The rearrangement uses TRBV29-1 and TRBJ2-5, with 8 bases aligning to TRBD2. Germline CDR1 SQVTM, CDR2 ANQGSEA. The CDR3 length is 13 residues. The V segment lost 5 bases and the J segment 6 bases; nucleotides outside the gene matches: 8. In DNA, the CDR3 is TGCAGCGTTTGGGGAGCGGGAGAACAGACCCAGTACTTC. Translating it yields CSVWGAGEQTQYF.

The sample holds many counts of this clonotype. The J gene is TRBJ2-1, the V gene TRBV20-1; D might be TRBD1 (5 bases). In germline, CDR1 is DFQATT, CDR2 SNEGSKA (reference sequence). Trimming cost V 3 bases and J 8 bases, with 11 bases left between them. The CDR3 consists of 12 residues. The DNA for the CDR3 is TGCAGTGCTAGGGAGACAGAAGATGAGCAGTTCTTC. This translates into CSARETEDEQFF.

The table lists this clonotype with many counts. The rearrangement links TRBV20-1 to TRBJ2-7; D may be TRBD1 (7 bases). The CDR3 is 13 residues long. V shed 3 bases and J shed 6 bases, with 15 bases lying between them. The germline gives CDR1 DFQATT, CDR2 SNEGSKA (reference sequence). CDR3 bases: TGCAGTGCTAGTTCCGACAGGGAGGTCGAGCAGTACTTC. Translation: CSASSDREVEQYF.

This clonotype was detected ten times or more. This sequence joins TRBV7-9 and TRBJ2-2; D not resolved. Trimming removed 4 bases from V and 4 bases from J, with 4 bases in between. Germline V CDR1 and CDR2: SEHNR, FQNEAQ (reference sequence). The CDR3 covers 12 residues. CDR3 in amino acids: CASSSITGELFF. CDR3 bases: TGTGCCAGCAGCTCAATCACCGGGGAGCTGTTTTTT. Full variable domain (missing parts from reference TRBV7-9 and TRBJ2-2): DTGVSQNPRHKITKRGQNVTFRCDPISEHNRLYWYRQTLGQGPEFLTYFQNEAQLEKSRLLSDRFSAERPKGSFSTLEIQRTEQGDSAMYLCASSSITGELFFGEGSRLTVL.

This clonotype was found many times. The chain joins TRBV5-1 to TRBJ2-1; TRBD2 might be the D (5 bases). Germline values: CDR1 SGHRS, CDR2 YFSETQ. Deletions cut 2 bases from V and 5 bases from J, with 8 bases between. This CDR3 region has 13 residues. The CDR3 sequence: CASSLDYNNEQFF. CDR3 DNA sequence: TGCGCCAGCAGCTTAGACTACAACAATGAGCAGTTCTTC.

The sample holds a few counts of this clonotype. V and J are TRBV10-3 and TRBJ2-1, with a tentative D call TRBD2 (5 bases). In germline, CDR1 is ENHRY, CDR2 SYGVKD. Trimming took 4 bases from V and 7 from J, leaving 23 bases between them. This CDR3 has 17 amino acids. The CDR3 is CAISAPVTTSIGNEQFF. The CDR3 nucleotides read TGTGCCATCAGTGCCCCGGTGACTACCTCCATAGGGAATGAGCAGTTCTTC.

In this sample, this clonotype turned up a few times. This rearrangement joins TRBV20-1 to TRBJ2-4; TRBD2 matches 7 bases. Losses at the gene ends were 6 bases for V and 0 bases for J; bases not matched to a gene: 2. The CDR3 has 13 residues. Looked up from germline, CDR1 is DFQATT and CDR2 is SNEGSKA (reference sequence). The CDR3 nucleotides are TGCAGTGCAACGGGGGGAGCCAAAAACATTCAGTACTTC. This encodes CSATGGAKNIQYF.

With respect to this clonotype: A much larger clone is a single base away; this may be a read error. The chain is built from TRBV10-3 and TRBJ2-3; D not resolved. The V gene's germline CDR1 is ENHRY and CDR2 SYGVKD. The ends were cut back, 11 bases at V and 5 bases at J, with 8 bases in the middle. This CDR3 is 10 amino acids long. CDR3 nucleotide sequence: TGTGCCTTCGGGTTAGATACGCAGTATTTT. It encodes CAFGLDTQYF.

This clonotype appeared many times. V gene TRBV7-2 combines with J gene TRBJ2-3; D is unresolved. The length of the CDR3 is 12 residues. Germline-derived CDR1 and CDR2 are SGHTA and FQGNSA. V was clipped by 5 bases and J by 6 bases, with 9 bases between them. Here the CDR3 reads CASSRDRDTQYF. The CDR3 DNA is TGTGCCAGCAGCCGTGACCGGGATACGCAGTATTTT.

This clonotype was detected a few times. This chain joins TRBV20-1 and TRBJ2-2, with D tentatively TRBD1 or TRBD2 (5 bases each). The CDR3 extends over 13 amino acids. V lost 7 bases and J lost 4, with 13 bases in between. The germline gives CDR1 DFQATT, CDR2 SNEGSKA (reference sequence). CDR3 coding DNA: TGCAGTGGCAGCTATGGGGGCACCGGGGAGCTGTTTTTT. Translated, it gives CSGSYGGTGELFF.

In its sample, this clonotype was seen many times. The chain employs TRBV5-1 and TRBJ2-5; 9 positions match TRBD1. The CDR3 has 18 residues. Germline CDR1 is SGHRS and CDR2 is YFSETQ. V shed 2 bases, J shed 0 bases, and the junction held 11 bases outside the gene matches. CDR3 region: CASSFRLSGQGYQETQYF. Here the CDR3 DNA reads TGCGCCAGCAGCTTTCGTTTATCCGGACAGGGGTACCAAGAGACCCAGTACTTC.

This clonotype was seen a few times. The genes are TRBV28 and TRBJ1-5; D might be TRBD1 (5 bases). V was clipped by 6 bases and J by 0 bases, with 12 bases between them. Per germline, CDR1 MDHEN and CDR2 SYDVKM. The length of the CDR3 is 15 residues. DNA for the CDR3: TGTGCCAGCAGACGGAACGGACATAGCAATCAGCCCCAGCATTTT. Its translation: CASRRNGHSNQPQHF.

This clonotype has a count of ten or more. The chain's CDR3 is CASSPARGSGGYTF. The CDR3 nucleotides are TGTGCCAGCAGTCCAGCGCGGGGTTCTGGGGGCTACACCTTC. The chain employs TRBV6-5 and TRBJ1-2; no clear D. Looked up from germline, CDR1 is MNHEY and CDR2 is SVGAGI. There are 14 residues in the CDR3. Trimming stripped 5 bases from V and 8 bases from J, with 18 bases between.

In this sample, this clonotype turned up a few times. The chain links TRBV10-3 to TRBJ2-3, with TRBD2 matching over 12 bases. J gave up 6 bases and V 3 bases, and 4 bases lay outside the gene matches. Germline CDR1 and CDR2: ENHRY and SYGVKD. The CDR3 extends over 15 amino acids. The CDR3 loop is CAISDRTSGRDTQYF. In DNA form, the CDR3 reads TGTGCCATCAGTGACAGAACTAGCGGGAGGGATACGCAGTATTTT.